These T cell receptor beta chains were read from a single sample in a study of cytomegalovirus exposure and HLA in healthy donors. The data were produced by immunoSEQ multiplex PCR, yet TCRdb's version contains in-frame clones alone and is incomplete. The table lists approximately 88,000 clones, roughly 83% of them singletons. Sequencing was performed on PBMCs. Source of these receptors: a woman in her late teens or twenties in good health and CMV-seropositive. Both conserved end residues are part of each CDR3. The D gene is left open where the match is weak. Not every row has a clone size; where given, it reads once, few, many or a size class.

size: -; V: TRBV9; D: -; J: TRBJ2-3; DNA: TGTGCCAGCAGCACGTCCGGAGGGTTACCAGATACGCAGTATTTT; CDR3: CASSTSGGLPDTQYF
size: -; V: TRBV2; D: TRBD1; J: TRBJ1-5; DNA: TGTGCCAGCAGGGGGACAGGGAACCAGCCCCAGCATTTT; CDR3: CASRGTGNQPQHF
size: -; V: TRBV6-5; D: TRBD1; J: TRBJ1-4; DNA: TGTGCCAGCAGTTACTCGAGCGGGACAGGGAATGAAAAACTGTTTTTT; CDR3: CASSYSSGTGNEKLFF
size: few; V: TRBV5-6; D: -; J: TRBJ2-1; DNA: TGTGCCAGCAGCTTTGACAGTTCCTACAATGAGCAGTTCTTC; CDR3: CASSFDSSYNEQFF
size: -; V: TRBV11-3; D: -; J: TRBJ1-1; DNA: TGTGCCAGCAGCCCCCAGGGCGGTAACACTGAAGCTTTCTTT; CDR3: CASSPQGGNTEAFF
size: few; V: TRBV2; D: TRBD2; J: TRBJ2-1; DNA: TGTGCCATCGTGGGTAGCGGGGGGGCTCGCTACAATGAGCAGTTCTTC; CDR3: CAIVGSGGARYNEQFF
size: -; V: TRBV15; D: TRBD1; J: TRBJ1-6; DNA: TGTGCCACCAGCAGCCTAGACAGGGGCTATAATTCACCCCTCCACTTT; CDR3: CATSSLDRGYNSPLHF
size: -; V: TRBV4-3; D: -; J: TRBJ1-2; DNA: TGCGCCAGCAGCCAAGGGGGGGTCGGTGGCTACACCTTC; CDR3: CASSQGGVGGYTF
size: -; V: TRBV19; D: TRBD1; J: TRBJ2-3; DNA: TGTGCCACCTGCGGACAGGGAGTCACAGATACGCAGTATTTT; CDR3: CATCGQGVTDTQYF
size: -; V: TRBV30; D: TRBD1; J: TRBJ1-2; DNA: TGTGCCTGGAGTAAAATGGACAGGGGATTGACCACCTTC; CDR3: CAWSKMDRGLTTF
size: -; V: TRBV7-9; D: TRBD1; J: TRBJ1-1; DNA: TGTGCCAGCAGCTTGGTACAGGGGGCAAACACTGAAGCTTTCTTT; CDR3: CASSLVQGANTEAFF
size: -; V: TRBV18; D: -; J: TRBJ2-1; DNA: TGTGCCAGCTCAAGGCCGGAGGGGAGCTCCTACAATGAGCAGTTCTTC; CDR3: CASSRPEGSSYNEQFF
size: -; V: TRBV9; D: -; J: TRBJ2-1; DNA: TGTGCCAGCAGCGGCGGGACAGTCTACAATGAGCAGTTCTTC; CDR3: CASSGGTVYNEQFF
size: -; V: TRBV18; D: TRBD1; J: TRBJ2-7; DNA: TGTGCCAGCTCACCGGGGGACAGAAGAATCTACGAGCAGTACTTC; CDR3: CASSPGDRRIYEQYF
size: -; V: TRBV6-6; D: -; J: TRBJ2-7; DNA: TGTGCCAGCAGTCCCCGGGGTTCCTACGAGCAGTACTTC; CDR3: CASSPRGSYEQYF
size: -; V: TRBV6-1; D: TRBD1; J: TRBJ2-7; DNA: TGTGCCAGCAGTGAACTAGCCGACAGGGCCGAGGGGCAGTACTTC; CDR3: CASSELADRAEGQYF
size: -; V: TRBV9; D: TRBD1; J: TRBJ2-3; DNA: TGTGCCAGCAGCCCCACCGGGACAGGGAGGTCTTGGGATACGCAGTATTTT; CDR3: CASSPTGTGRSWDTQYF
size: once; V: TRBV7-9; D: TRBD1; J: TRBJ1-1; DNA: TGTGCCAGCAGCTTACCCCAGGGGGCGCGGGATACTGAAGCTTTCTTT; CDR3: CASSLPQGARDTEAFF
size: -; V: TRBV7-9; D: -; J: TRBJ2-7; DNA: TGTGCCAGCAGCTTTAACTCATACGAGCAGTACTTC; CDR3: CASSFNSYEQYF
size: -; V: TRBV11-2; D: TRBD1; J: TRBJ2-3; DNA: TGTGCCAGCAGCTTAGACGGGACAGAGGTCTATGGGTATTTT; CDR3: CASSLDGTEVYGYF
size: -; V: TRBV5-4; D: TRBD1; J: TRBJ2-7; DNA: TGTGCCAGCAGCGTGACAGGGGACCTCTCCTACGAGCAGTACTTC; CDR3: CASSVTGDLSYEQYF
size: -; V: TRBV9; D: TRBD2; J: TRBJ2-1; DNA: TGTGCCAGCAGCGTAGTCGGGGGGGCCTACAATGAGCAGTTCTTC; CDR3: CASSVVGGAYNEQFF
size: -; V: TRBV5-6; D: -; J: TRBJ1-5; DNA: TGTGCCAGCAGCTTGGGAGGCCATGCCAATCAGCCCCAGCATTTT; CDR3: CASSLGGHANQPQHF
size: -; V: TRBV4-1; D: TRBD1; J: TRBJ1-2; DNA: TGCGCCAGCAGCCAAGAAAGGGGGCGAGGAAACTATGGCTACACCTTC; CDR3: CASSQERGRGNYGYTF
size: -; V: TRBV7-8; D: TRBD1; J: TRBJ1-6; DNA: TGTGCCAGCAGTCAACGGCGTACCGGGACAGGGGATTCACCCCTCCACTTT; CDR3: CASSQRRTGTGDSPLHF
size: -; V: TRBV28; D: TRBD2; J: TRBJ2-4; DNA: TGTGCCAGCAGTTTGGGGGGGTTAGCCAAAAACATTCAGTACTTC; CDR3: CASSLGGLAKNIQYF
size: -; V: TRBV7-9; D: TRBD1; J: TRBJ1-2; DNA: TGTGCCAGCAGCTTGACAGGGGGCGCCTATGGCTACACCTTC; CDR3: CASSLTGGAYGYTF
size: -; V: TRBV18; D: -; J: TRBJ1-5; DNA: TGTGCCAGCTCACCCAATCAGGGCTATCAGCCCCAGCATTTT; CDR3: CASSPNQGYQPQHF
size: -; V: TRBV4-1; D: -; J: TRBJ1-5; DNA: TGCGCCAGCAGCCAAGATGCAGGGGATCAGCCCCAGCATTTT; CDR3: CASSQDAGDQPQHF